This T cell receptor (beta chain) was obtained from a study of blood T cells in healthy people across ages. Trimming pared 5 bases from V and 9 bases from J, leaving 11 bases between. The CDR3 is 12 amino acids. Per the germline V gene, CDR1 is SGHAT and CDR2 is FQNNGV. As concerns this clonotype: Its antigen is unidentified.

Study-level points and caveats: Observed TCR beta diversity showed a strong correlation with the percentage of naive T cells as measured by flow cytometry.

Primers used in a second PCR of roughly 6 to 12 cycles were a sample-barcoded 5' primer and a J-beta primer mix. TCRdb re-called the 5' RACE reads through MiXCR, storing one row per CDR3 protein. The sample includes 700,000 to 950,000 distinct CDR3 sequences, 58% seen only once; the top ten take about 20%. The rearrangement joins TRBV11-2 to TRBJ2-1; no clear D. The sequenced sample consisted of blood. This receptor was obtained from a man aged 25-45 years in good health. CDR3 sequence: CASSRTNGEQFF. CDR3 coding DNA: TGTGCCAGCAGCCGTACGAATGGTGAGCAGTTCTTC. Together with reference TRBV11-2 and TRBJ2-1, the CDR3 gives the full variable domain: EAGVAQSPRYKIIEKRQSVAFWCNPISGHATLYWYQQILGQGPKLLIQFQNNGVVDDSQLPKDRFSAERLKGVDSTLKIQPAKLEDSAVYLCASSRTNGEQFFGPGTRLTVL.